One and the same sample provided the 26 T cell receptor beta chains below, sequenced in a study of T cell responses to AZD1222 COVID-19 vaccine. Assay used: immunoSEQ multiplex PCR; TCRdb lists only in-frame clones, some missing. The data show 100,000 to 120,000 clones, 85% to 95% seen once. Sequencing used peripheral blood, obtained on day 0 of AZD1222 vaccination. Every receptor here comes from an adult in good health.

By frequency in the sample, this clone is medium-sized. The chain is built from TRBV7-2 and TRBJ2-5, with no clear D. The CDR3 loop spans 12 amino acids. Between the trimmed V and J ends, which lost 4 bases and 5 bases, there was a span of 8 bases. Germline V gene data show CDR1 as SGHTA and CDR2 as FQGNSA. In nucleotides, the CDR3 is TGTGCCAGCAGCTCCAGCCGGGAGACCCAGTACTTC. Protein product: CASSSSRETQYF.

In its sample, this clone was seen a few times. The rearrangement joins TRBV10-2 to TRBJ1-5, with D unresolved. The CDR3 loop spans 15 amino acids. V gave up 0 bases and J gave up 6 bases, with 12 bases separating them. Germline V lookup: CDR1 WSHSY, CDR2 SAAADI. The CDR3 bases are TGCGCCAGCAGTGAGTCCCATGGGTCAGGTCAGCCCCAGCATTTT. Translation: CASSESHGSGQPQHF.

The gene calls are TRBV19 and TRBJ1-5, with TRBD1 as a possible D gene (5 bases). CDR3 length equals 13 residues. V dropped 3 bases and J dropped 5 bases, with 8 bases sitting between them. Germline V lookup: CDR1 LNHDA, CDR2 SQIVND (reference sequence). The CDR3 is CASSMTVYQPQHF. The CDR3 region has the DNA TGTGCCAGTAGTATGACAGTGTATCAGCCCCAGCATTTT.

The chain combines TRBV7-3 with TRBJ2-6; a weak D match, TRBD1 (6 bases). Per germline, CDR1 SGHTA and CDR2 FQGTGA. The CDR3 sequence is 16 residues long. Trimming took 4 bases from V and 1 from J, leaving 11 bases between them. The CDR3 loop reads CASSSYRESGANVLTF. Here the CDR3 DNA reads TGTGCCAGCAGCTCATACAGGGAATCTGGGGCCAACGTCCTGACTTTC.

The chain recombines TRBV10-1 with TRBJ2-1; TRBD2 aligns across 9 bases. Looked up from germline, CDR1 is WNHNN and CDR2 is SYGVQD (reference sequence). The CDR3 runs 14 residues. V gave up 4 bases and J gave up 4 bases; unmatched junction bases: 2. CDR3 residues: CASSGGGDYNEQFF. The CDR3 coding sequence is TGCGCCAGCAGTGGCGGGGGGGATTACAATGAGCAGTTCTTC.

This clone appeared a few times. The chain joins TRBV3-1 (or the pseudogene TRBV3-2) to TRBJ1-5; D unresolved. Trimming took 4 bases from V and 6 from J, leaving 7 bases between them. The CDR3 has 12 residues. CDR1 is LGHDT and CDR2 is YNNKEL in the germline V gene (reference sequence). The DNA of the CDR3 is TGTGCCAGCAGCCTAAGTGGTCAGCCCCAGCATTTT. This encodes CASSLSGQPQHF.

The rearrangement uses TRBV9 and TRBJ2-7, with 7 bases identical to TRBD1. Germline V gene sequence: CDR1 SGDLS, CDR2 YYNGEE. The CDR3 covers 14 residues. Unmatched junction bases numbered 10, after V lost 4 bases and J lost 6 bases. CDR3 bases: TGTGCCAGCAGCCCACGACAGGGAACTATCGAGCAGTACTTC. Translation gives CASSPRQGTIEQYF.

This clone came up once. The chain combines TRBV9 with TRBJ1-2, with D perhaps matching TRBD1 (5 bases). Trimming removed 3 bases at V and 5 bases at J, with 14 bases between. CDR3 size: 14 residues. The V gene's germline CDR1 is SGDLS and CDR2 YYNGEE. The CDR3 DNA follows: TGTGCCAGCAGCGCCGACAGTAGGCCTTATGGCTACACCTTC. Protein: CASSADSRPYGYTF.

J is TRBJ1-2 and V is TRBV6-5; D is unresolved. The CDR3 contains 13 residues. The germline V gene encodes CDR1 MNHEY and CDR2 SVGAGI. V was cut by 8 bases and J by 3 bases, with 13 bases left in between. The DNA of the CDR3 is TGTGCCAGCCATGGGGTTGGGTACTATGGCTACACCTTC. The encoded protein is CASHGVGYYGYTF.

The rearrangement links TRBV28 to TRBJ1-3; the match to TRBD1 covers 8 bases. CDR3 size: 15 residues. Germline loops: CDR1 MDHEN, CDR2 SYDVKM. Trimming took 7 bases from V and 6 from J; bases not matched to a gene: 11. CDR3 nucleotide sequence: TGTGCCAGCACCGCTCGGGACAGGCACGCAAACACCATATATTTT. Translating gives CASTARDRHANTIYF. Based on the CDR3 plus reference TRBV28 and TRBJ1-3, the full variable domain is DVKVTQSSRYLVKRTGEKVFLECVQDMDHENMFWYRQDPGLGLRLIYFSYDVKMKEKGDIPEGYSVSREKKERFSLILESASTNQTSMYLCASTARDRHANTIYFGEGSWLTVV.

The genes are TRBV12-3 or TRBV12-4 and TRBJ2-6; D ambiguous. The CDR3 totals 12 residues. Trimming cost V 6 bases and J 0 bases, with 0 bases left between them. The CDR3 DNA sequence: TGTGCCAGCAGCTCTGGGGCCAACGTCCTGACTTTC. The encoded protein is CASSSGANVLTF.

V and J are TRBV3-1 (or the pseudogene TRBV3-2) and TRBJ1-1; D is ambiguous. CDR3 length: 13 residues. Germline lookup yields CDR1 LGHDT and CDR2 YNNKEL (reference sequence). V lost 7 bases, J lost 2 bases, and 11 bases lay in between. CDR3 region: CASTLRGNTEAFF. The CDR3, as DNA: TGTGCCAGCACCTTGAGAGGTAACACTGAAGCTTTCTTT.

The chain links TRBV21-1 to TRBJ1-2; TRBD1, the D gene given by the table, was not confirmed from the DNA. TRBV21-1 is assigned pseudogene status. The CDR3 runs to 12 residues. CDR3 DNA: TGTGCCAGCAGCCAGGGCCGCTATGGCTACACCTTC. It is translated as CASSQGRYGYTF.

In its sample, this clone was seen once. V gene TRBV10-3 combines with J gene TRBJ1-3; 10 bases agree with TRBD1. Germline CDR1 is ENHRY and CDR2 is SYGVKD. The CDR3 spans 16 residues. The trim removed 2 bases at V and 4 bases at J, leaving 5 bases unmatched. DNA for the CDR3: TGTGCCATCAGTGAGCCGGGACAGGGGACAGGAAACACCATATATTTT. Translation gives CAISEPGQGTGNTIYF.

This clone was seen ten or more times. The chain carries TRBV6-5 and TRBJ1-1; D possibly corresponds to TRBD1 (6 bases). The V and J ends lost 4 bases and 4 bases respectively, with 19 bases between them. This CDR3 has 16 residues. Germline values: CDR1 MNHEY, CDR2 SVGAGI. CDR3 sequence: CASSFLDTRGATEAFF. The CDR3 DNA is TGTGCCAGCAGTTTCCTCGACACGCGGGGGGCCACTGAAGCTTTCTTT.

This clone was seen a handful of times. CDR3 coding DNA: TGTGCCAGCAGCCCCGACCTTAACTATGGCTACACCTTC. This translates into CASSPDLNYGYTF. The chain uses TRBV5-5 and TRBJ1-2, with D hard to call. The CDR3 covers 13 residues. Germline loops: CDR1 SGHKS, CDR2 YYEKEE (reference sequence). V was shortened by 4 bases and J by 1 base, with 8 bases between the two germline ends.

This clone was recorded once. V and J are TRBV9 and TRBJ2-7; the D is unclear. V was clipped by 2 bases and J by 0 bases, with 9 bases between them. This CDR3 has 14 residues. In germline, CDR1 is SGDLS, CDR2 YYNGEE. The CDR3 loop is CASSVGFGSYEQYF. CDR3 bases: TGTGCCAGCAGCGTCGGTTTCGGCTCCTACGAGCAGTACTTC.

For the CDR3, the DNA is TGTGCCAGCAGCTTAGAACTCACCCGGACTAATGAAAAACTGTTTTTT. Translation gives CASSLELTRTNEKLFF. V usage is TRBV11-2 and J usage is TRBJ1-4; no clear D. Per the germline V gene, CDR1 is SGHAT and CDR2 is FQNNGV. The CDR3 length is 16 residues. V was pared by 0 bases and J by 2 bases, with 10 bases between.

The chain has TRBV28 and TRBJ1-4; the D is unclear. Trimming removed 2 bases from V and 0 bases from J, with 7 bases in between. This CDR3 has 15 amino acids. Germline CDR1 reads MDHEN; CDR2 reads SYDVKM. The CDR3 nucleotides are TGTGCCAGCAGTTTAGACGGGCCAACTAATGAAAAACTGTTTTTT. As protein: CASSLDGPTNEKLFF.

The gene calls are TRBV30 and TRBJ1-6, with D possibly being TRBD1 (6 bases). V lost 3 bases and J lost 8, with 11 bases in between. Germline lookup yields CDR1 GTSNPN and CDR2 SVGIG (reference sequence). The CDR3 consists of 13 residues. The CDR3 here is CAWSEGGHSPLHF. CDR3 DNA: TGTGCCTGGAGCGAGGGGGGACATTCACCCCTCCACTTT.

The chain combines TRBV7-9 with TRBJ1-2; D remains ambiguous. Trimming stripped 0 bases from V and 3 bases from J, with 2 bases between. In germline, CDR1 is SEHNR, CDR2 FQNEAQ (reference sequence). The CDR3 spans 12 residues. CDR3 nucleotide sequence: TGTGCCAGCAGCTTAGCATACTATGGCTACACCTTC. Translation gives CASSLAYYGYTF.

This chain links TRBV21-1 with TRBJ1-3. TRBV21-1 is designated a pseudogene. CDR3 length: 13 residues. The DNA of the CDR3 is TGTGCCAGCAGCACCTCTGGGGGAAACACCATATATTTT. It encodes CASSTSGGNTIYF.

The chain employs TRBV5-6 and TRBJ2-1, with D perhaps matching TRBD2 (6 bases). This CDR3 contains 15 residues. CDR1 SGHDT and CDR2 YYEEEE come from the germline V gene. Trimming shortened V by 4 bases and J by 4 bases, and 15 bases separated the two germline ends. The CDR3 nucleotides are TGTGCCAGCAGCCCAGGGACTGGTTTATACAATGAGCAGTTCTTC. Protein sequence: CASSPGTGLYNEQFF. Full variable domain (missing parts from reference TRBV5-6 and TRBJ2-1): DAGVTQSPTHLIKTRGQQVTLRCSPKSGHDTVSWYQQALGQGPQFIFQYYEEEERQRGNFPDRFSGHQFPNYSSELNVNALLLGDSALYLCASSPGTGLYNEQFFGPGTRLTVL.

This chain connects TRBV30 to TRBJ1-2; D not resolved. V lost 0 bases, J lost 6 bases, and 14 bases lay in between. CDR3 size: 14 residues. The germline gives CDR1 GTSNPN, CDR2 SVGIG (reference sequence). In nucleotides, the CDR3 is TGTGCCTGGAGTGTAGAGCCGGTTTTACATGGCTACACCTTC. Protein sequence: CAWSVEPVLHGYTF.

V and J are TRBV11-3 and TRBJ2-3, with 13 bases that match TRBD2. Germline V gives CDR1 SGHNT, CDR2 YENEEA. The CDR3 loop spans 16 amino acids. V was pared by 1 base and J by 5 bases, with 3 bases of the junction left unmatched. CDR3 DNA: TGTGCCAGCAGCTTAGGACTAGCGGGGGGCCGAGATACGCAGTATTTT. Translation: CASSLGLAGGRDTQYF.

This clone was counted only a few times. The genes are TRBV7-9 and TRBJ2-2; D gene uncertain. Trimming pared 8 bases from V and 1 base from J, leaving 20 bases between. Germline lookup yields CDR1 SEHNR and CDR2 FQNEAQ (reference sequence). This CDR3 is built from 17 residues. CDR3 sequence (DNA): TGTGCCAGCTCAGCGACATTTGGAGCAGGGAACACCGGGGAGCTGTTTTTT. As protein: CASSATFGAGNTGELFF.